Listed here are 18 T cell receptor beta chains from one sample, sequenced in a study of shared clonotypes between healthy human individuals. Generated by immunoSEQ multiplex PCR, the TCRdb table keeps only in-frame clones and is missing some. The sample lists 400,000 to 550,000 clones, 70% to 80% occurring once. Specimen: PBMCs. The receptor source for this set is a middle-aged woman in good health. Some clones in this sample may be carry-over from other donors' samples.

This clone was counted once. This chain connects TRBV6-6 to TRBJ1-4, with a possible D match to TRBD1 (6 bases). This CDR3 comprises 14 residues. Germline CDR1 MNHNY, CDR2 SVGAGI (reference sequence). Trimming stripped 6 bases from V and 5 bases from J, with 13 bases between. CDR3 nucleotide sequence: TGTGCCAGCAGCTCAGGACAGTCAAATGAAAAACTGTTTTTT. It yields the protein CASSSGQSNEKLFF.

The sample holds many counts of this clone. In DNA, the CDR3 is TGTGCCACCAGCAGAGTTCGGGGGGAGGCAGATACGCAGTATTTT. Translated: CATSRVRGEADTQYF. The chain is built from TRBV15 and TRBJ2-3, with TRBD2 identical over 7 bases. The J segment lost 4 bases and the V segment lost 1 base, leaving 5 bases of the junction unmatched. The CDR3 covers 15 residues. CDR1 is LNHNV and CDR2 is YYDKDF in the germline V gene (reference sequence).

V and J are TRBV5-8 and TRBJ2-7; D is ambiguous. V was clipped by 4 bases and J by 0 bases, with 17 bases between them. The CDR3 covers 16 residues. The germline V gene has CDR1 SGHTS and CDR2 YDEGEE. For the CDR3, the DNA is TGTGCCAGCAGCGATCGGCAGTTCCCCGCCTCCTACGAGCAGTACTTC. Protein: CASSDRQFPASYEQYF.

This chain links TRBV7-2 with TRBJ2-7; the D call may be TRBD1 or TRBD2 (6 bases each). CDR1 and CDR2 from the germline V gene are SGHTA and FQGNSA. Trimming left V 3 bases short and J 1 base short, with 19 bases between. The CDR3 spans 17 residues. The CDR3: CASSLPGGSGLSYEQYF. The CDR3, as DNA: TGTGCCAGCAGCTTGCCCGGGGGCAGCGGACTATCCTACGAGCAGTACTTC.

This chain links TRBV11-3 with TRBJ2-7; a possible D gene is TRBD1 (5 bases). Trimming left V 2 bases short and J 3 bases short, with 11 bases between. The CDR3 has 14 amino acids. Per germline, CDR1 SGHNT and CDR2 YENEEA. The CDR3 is CASSLYPDSYEQYF. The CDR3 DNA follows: TGTGCCAGCAGCTTATATCCTGACAGCTACGAGCAGTACTTC.

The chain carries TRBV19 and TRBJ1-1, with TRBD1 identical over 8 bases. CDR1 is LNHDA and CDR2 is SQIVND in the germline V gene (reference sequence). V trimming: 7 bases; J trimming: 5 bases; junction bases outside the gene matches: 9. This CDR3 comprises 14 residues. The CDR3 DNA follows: TGTGCCAGTACCCTCAACAGGGGGTTTACTGAAGCTTTCTTT. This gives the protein CASTLNRGFTEAFF.

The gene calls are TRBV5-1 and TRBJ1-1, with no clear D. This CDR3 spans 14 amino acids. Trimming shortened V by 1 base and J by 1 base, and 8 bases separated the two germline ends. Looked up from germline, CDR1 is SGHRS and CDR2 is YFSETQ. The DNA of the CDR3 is TGCGCCAGCAGCTTGAAAGGGCAGAACACTGAAGCTTTCTTT. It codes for CASSLKGQNTEAFF.

This CDR3 reads CASSPGAGAGEAFF. DNA for the CDR3: TGTGCCAGCTCACCAGGGGCGGGCGCGGGTGAAGCTTTCTTT. The genes are TRBV18 and TRBJ1-1, with D possibly TRBD1 on 5 matching bases. CDR1 is KGHSH and CDR2 is LQKENI in the germline V gene. V was shortened by 2 bases and J by 7 bases, with 14 bases between the two germline ends. The CDR3 spans 14 residues.

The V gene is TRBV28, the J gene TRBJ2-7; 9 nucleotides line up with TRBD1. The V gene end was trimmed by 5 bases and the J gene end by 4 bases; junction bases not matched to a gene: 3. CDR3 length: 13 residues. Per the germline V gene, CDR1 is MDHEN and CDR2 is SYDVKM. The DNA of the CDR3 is TGTGCCAGCAGTCAGGGACAGGGTTACGAGCAGTACTTC. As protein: CASSQGQGYEQYF.

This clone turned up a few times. The CDR3 DNA follows: TGTGCCAGTAGTATAGGGGCGACGCAGTATTTT. It specifies CASSIGATQYF. V gene TRBV19 combines with J gene TRBJ2-3; D gene unclear. This CDR3 is built from 11 residues. Germline loops: CDR1 LNHDA, CDR2 SQIVND (reference sequence). V was clipped by 1 base and J by 9 bases, with 5 bases between them.

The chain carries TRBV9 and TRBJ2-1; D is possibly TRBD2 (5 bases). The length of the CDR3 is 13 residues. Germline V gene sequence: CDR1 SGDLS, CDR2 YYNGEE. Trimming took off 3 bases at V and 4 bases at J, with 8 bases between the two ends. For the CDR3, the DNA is TGTGCCAGCAGCGCCCGGGAATACAATGAGCAGTTCTTC. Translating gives CASSAREYNEQFF.

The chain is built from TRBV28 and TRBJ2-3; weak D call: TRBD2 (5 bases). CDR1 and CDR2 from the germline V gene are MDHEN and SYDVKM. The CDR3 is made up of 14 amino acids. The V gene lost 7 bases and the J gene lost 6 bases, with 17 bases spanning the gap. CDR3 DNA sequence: TGTGCCAGCATGGTAGGCGGCCGAGGGGATACGCAGTATTTT. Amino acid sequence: CASMVGGRGDTQYF. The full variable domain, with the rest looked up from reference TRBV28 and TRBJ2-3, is DVKVTQSSRYLVKRTGEKVFLECVQDMDHENMFWYRQDPGLGLRLIYFSYDVKMKEKGDIPEGYSVSREKKERFSLILESASTNQTSMYLCASMVGGRGDTQYFGPGTRLTVL.

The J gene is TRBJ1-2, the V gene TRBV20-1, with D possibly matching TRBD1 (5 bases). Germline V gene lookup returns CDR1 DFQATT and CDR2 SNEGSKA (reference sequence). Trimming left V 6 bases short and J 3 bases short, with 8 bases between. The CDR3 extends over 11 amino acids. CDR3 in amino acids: CSADTDYGYTF. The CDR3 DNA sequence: TGCAGTGCGGACACGGACTATGGCTACACCTTC.

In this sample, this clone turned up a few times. In nucleotides, the CDR3 is TGTGCCAGCAGCTTTCGGGACAGGGTGAACACTGAAGCTTTCTTT. Its translation is CASSFRDRVNTEAFF. This chain connects TRBV5-6 to TRBJ1-1, with 9 bases matching TRBD1. The germline CDR1 and CDR2 sequences are SGHDT and YYEEEE. This CDR3 has 15 amino acids. Losses at the gene ends were 2 bases for V and 0 bases for J; bases not matched to a gene: 2.

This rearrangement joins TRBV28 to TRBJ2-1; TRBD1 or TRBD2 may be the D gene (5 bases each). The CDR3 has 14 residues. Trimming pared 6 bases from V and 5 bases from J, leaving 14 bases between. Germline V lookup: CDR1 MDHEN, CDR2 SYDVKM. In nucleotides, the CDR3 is TGTGCCAGCAGCTCCCCTGGGGGAAACAATGAGCAGTTCTTC. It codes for CASSSPGGNNEQFF.

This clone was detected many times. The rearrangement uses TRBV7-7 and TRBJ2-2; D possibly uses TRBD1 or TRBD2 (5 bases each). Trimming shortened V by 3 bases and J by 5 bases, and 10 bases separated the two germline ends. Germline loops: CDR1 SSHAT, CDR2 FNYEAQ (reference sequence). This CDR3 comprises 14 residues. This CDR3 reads CASSFRDGTGELFF. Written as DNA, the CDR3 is TGTGCCAGCAGCTTCAGGGACGGGACCGGGGAGCTGTTTTTT.

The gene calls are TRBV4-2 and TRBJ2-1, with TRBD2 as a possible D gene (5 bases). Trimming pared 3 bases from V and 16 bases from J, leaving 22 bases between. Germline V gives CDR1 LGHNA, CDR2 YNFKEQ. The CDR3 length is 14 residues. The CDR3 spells CASSHYSSPEGQFF. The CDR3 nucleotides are TGTGCCAGCAGCCATTACAGCTCGCCCGAGGGCCAATTCTTC.

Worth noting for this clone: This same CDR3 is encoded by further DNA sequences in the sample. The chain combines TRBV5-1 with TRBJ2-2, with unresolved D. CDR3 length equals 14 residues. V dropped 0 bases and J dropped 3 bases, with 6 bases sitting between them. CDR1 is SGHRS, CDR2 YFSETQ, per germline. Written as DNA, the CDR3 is TGCGCCAGCAGCTTGGCCATCGACACCGGGGAGCTGTTTTTT. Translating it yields CASSLAIDTGELFF.